This TCR beta chain was sequenced for a study of cytomegalovirus exposure and HLA in healthy donors. Notes on the study in general: Some TCR beta chains (around 180 of them) were listed as cytomegalovirus-associated. In a later analysis, a missense DCLRE1C variant was linked to TCR beta V- and J-gene trimming. Previously analyzed data showed that most TCR beta V segments were productive at a frequency of about 87% or about 30%.

The V gene's germline CDR1 is SGHDN and CDR2 FVKESK. The ends lost 4 bases at V and 2 bases at J; junction bases unmatched: 0. The CDR3 is 13 amino acids. About this clone: As yet, its antigen is unknown.

A multiplex PCR was run with 60 Vbeta primers and 13 Jbeta primers. Method: immunoSEQ multiplex PCR; TCRdb's copy keeps in-frame clones and lacks some. This sample's clone table lists 150,000 to 250,000 clones. This clonotype was obtained from a boy between 5 and 17 years old in good health and CMV-seronegative. This chain joins TRBV14 and TRBJ2-7; 9 nucleotides line up with TRBD2. The sequenced material came from PBMCs. As DNA, the CDR3 is TGTGCCAGCAGCCCTAGCGGGACCTACGAGCAGTACTTC. Translation: CASSPSGTYEQYF. Looking up the rest from reference TRBV14 and TRBJ2-7 gives the full variable domain: EAGVTQFPSHSVIEKGQTVTLRCDPISGHDNLYWYRRVMGKEIKFLLHFVKESKQDESGMPNNRFLAERTGGTYSTLKVQPAELEDSGVYFCASSPSGTYEQYFGPGTRLTVT.